The 31 T cell receptor beta chains listed next were all sequenced from one sample in a study of CD4+ T cells in melanoma. Only in-frame clones appear in the TCRdb table, and some are missing; sequencing was by immunoSEQ multiplex PCR. This table has some 110,000 clones, around 92% appearing once. Sequencing was carried out using peripheral blood. These receptors were obtained from a human donor with melanoma.

The genes are TRBV21-1 and TRBJ2-1; the D call of TRBD2 is as the table states it, not checked on the DNA. TRBV21-1 is flagged as a pseudogene. The CDR3 length is 18 residues. The DNA of the CDR3 is TGTGCCAGCAGCAAAAGAATAATGGGGACTAGACCCTACAATGAGCAGTTCTTC. Protein product: CASSKRIMGTRPYNEQFF.

The chain links TRBV19 to TRBJ2-1, with D possibly TRBD2 on 6 matching bases. Per the germline V gene, CDR1 is LNHDA and CDR2 is SQIVND (reference sequence). Trimming took off 3 bases at V and 9 bases at J, with 12 bases between the two ends. The CDR3 contains 13 residues. CDR3 residues: CASSIGRGFEQFF. CDR3 bases: TGTGCCAGTAGTATCGGGCGGGGTTTTGAGCAGTTCTTC.

The rearrangement links TRBV23-1 to TRBJ2-1; no reliable D call. TRBV23-1 is an open reading frame, and its role is uncertain. Between the trimmed V and J ends, which lost 2 bases and 1 base, there was a span of 18 bases. There are 18 residues in the CDR3. The CDR3 nucleotides are TGCGCCAGCAGTCAACCCTTCGGGCGCGATGGGTCCTACAATGAGCAGTTCTTC. As protein: CASSQPFGRDGSYNEQFF.

The chain combines TRBV10-3 with TRBJ2-1; 9 nucleotides line up with TRBD2. Germline V CDR1 and CDR2: ENHRY, SYGVKD. This CDR3 has 13 amino acids. The ends lost 7 bases at V and 5 bases at J; junction bases unmatched: 3. The chain's CDR3 is CAINQRGDNEQFF. In nucleotides, the CDR3 is TGTGCCATCAACCAGCGGGGGGACAATGAGCAGTTCTTC.

The chain carries TRBV7-2 and TRBJ2-7; possible D gene TRBD2, 6 bases. V was pared by 3 bases and J by 2 bases, with 11 bases between. The germline CDR1 and CDR2 sequences are SGHTA and FQGNSA. The CDR3 spans 14 residues. CDR3 sequence reads: CASSFLERAYEQYF. The CDR3 nucleotides read TGTGCCAGCAGCTTTCTCGAGCGGGCCTACGAGCAGTACTTC.

This chain links TRBV28 with TRBJ2-7; 8 bases are shared with TRBD1. This CDR3 has 13 amino acids. V trimming: 5 bases; J trimming: 9 bases; junction bases outside the gene matches: 9. Germline CDR1 MDHEN, CDR2 SYDVKM. The CDR3 sequence: CASSPPDRVGQYF. As DNA, the CDR3 is TGTGCCAGCAGTCCCCCGGACAGGGTCGGGCAGTACTTC.

The chain couples TRBV11-2 to TRBJ2-3; D gene uncertain. CDR3 length: 16 residues. The germline V and J ends were trimmed by 2 bases and 0 bases, with 12 bases remaining between them. Looked up from germline, CDR1 is SGHAT and CDR2 is FQNNGV. CDR3 sequence: CASSLSVTTSTDTQYF. The CDR3 bases are TGTGCCAGCAGCTTAAGCGTTACCACTAGCACAGATACGCAGTATTTT. Based on the CDR3 plus reference TRBV11-2 and TRBJ2-3, the full variable domain is EAGVAQSPRYKIIEKRQSVAFWCNPISGHATLYWYQQILGQGPKLLIQFQNNGVVDDSQLPKDRFSAERLKGVDSTLKIQPAKLEDSAVYLCASSLSVTTSTDTQYFGPGTRLTVL.

The rearrangement joins TRBV7-3 to TRBJ2-1; 9 nucleotides agree with TRBD2. Germline V CDR1 and CDR2: SGHTA, FQGTGA. J lost 6 bases, V lost 2 bases, and 5 bases had no gene match. The CDR3 extends over 15 amino acids. The chain's CDR3 is CASSLDGTSPNEQFF. The CDR3 DNA reads as TGTGCCAGCAGCTTAGACGGGACTAGCCCCAATGAGCAGTTCTTC.

The J gene is TRBJ2-1, the V gene TRBV2; no reliable D call. This CDR3 has 14 residues. CDR1 is SNHLY, CDR2 FYNNEI, per germline. Trimming removed 5 bases from V and 0 bases from J, with 8 bases in between. Here the CDR3 reads CASSRGNSYNEQFF. The CDR3 region has the DNA TGTGCCAGCAGTCGTGGTAACTCCTACAATGAGCAGTTCTTC.

The V call is TRBV28, the J call TRBJ1-3; the D is unclear. CDR3 length equals 14 residues. CDR1 is MDHEN, CDR2 SYDVKM, per germline. Between the trimmed V and J ends, which lost 3 bases and 0 bases, there was a span of 6 bases. The CDR3 loop reads CASSFSSSGNTIYF. The CDR3 DNA sequence: TGTGCCAGCAGTTTTTCAAGCTCTGGAAACACCATATATTTT. Full variable domain (missing parts from reference TRBV28 and TRBJ1-3): DVKVTQSSRYLVKRTGEKVFLECVQDMDHENMFWYRQDPGLGLRLIYFSYDVKMKEKGDIPEGYSVSREKKERFSLILESASTNQTSMYLCASSFSSSGNTIYFGEGSWLTVV.

This clone is a singleton in its sample. The V gene is TRBV7-6, the J gene TRBJ1-2; D gene ambiguous. CDR3 length: 13 amino acids. The V end was cut by 5 bases, the J end by 8 bases, with 15 bases between. Germline V gene sequence: CDR1 SGHVS, CDR2 FNYEAQ. CDR3 nucleotide sequence: TGTGCCAGCAGCCCAACCTCTCTGTCAGGCTACACCTTC. Encoded protein: CASSPTSLSGYTF.

The chain is built from TRBV5-1 and TRBJ1-2, with D uncertain. The CDR3 sequence is 12 residues long. V lost 2 bases to trimming and J lost 6 bases, with 8 bases between them. Germline values: CDR1 SGHRS, CDR2 YFSETQ. CDR3 loop: CASSLSGDGYTF. The CDR3 DNA sequence: TGCGCCAGCAGCTTATCCGGGGATGGCTACACCTTC.

As to this clone: A read error may be the cause here, since a much bigger clone is one base away. This same CDR3 is encoded by further DNA sequences in the sample. The J gene is TRBJ1-1, the V gene TRBV20-1; D perhaps matches TRBD1 (5 bases). CDR3 length: 11 residues. The germline V gene has CDR1 DFQATT and CDR2 SNEGSKA (reference sequence). The CDR3 coding sequence is TGCAGTGCTAGGGGGGACTCTGAAGCTTTCTTC. Residues: CSARGDSEAFF.

The chain links TRBV29-1 to TRBJ2-1, with 9 bases lining up with TRBD2. CDR1 and CDR2 (germline): SQVTM, ANQGSEA. This CDR3 has 12 residues. V dropped 7 bases and J dropped 8; count of bases not matched to a gene: 6. The CDR3 loop is CSASAGGDEQFF. DNA of the CDR3: TGCAGCGCCAGCGCGGGGGGGGATGAGCAGTTCTTC.

This clone showed up just once. This sequence joins TRBV5-6 and TRBJ2-5; 12 bases align to TRBD2. The germline V gene encodes CDR1 SGHDT and CDR2 YYEEEE. The trim removed 2 bases at V and 5 bases at J, leaving 10 bases unmatched. This CDR3 is 17 amino acids long. The CDR3 sequence is CASSFSSSGGVWETQYF. Written as DNA, the CDR3 is TGTGCCAGCAGCTTCTCGTCTAGCGGGGGGGTTTGGGAGACCCAGTACTTC.

In this sample, this clone turned up once. The chain joins TRBV6-1 to TRBJ2-1, with 8 bases identical to TRBD1. The ends lost 5 bases at V and 4 bases at J; junction bases unmatched: 4. Germline V lookup: CDR1 MNHNS, CDR2 SASEGT. The CDR3 has 14 amino acids. CDR3 amino acids: CASSPQGAYNEQFF. CDR3 DNA: TGTGCCAGCAGTCCGCAGGGGGCTTACAATGAGCAGTTCTTC.

On this clone: Other nucleotide sequences from this sample produce the same CDR3. The chain uses TRBV20-1 and TRBJ2-5, with D hard to call. The V end was cut by 3 bases, the J end by 5 bases, with 1 base between. Germline assignment: CDR1 DFQATT and CDR2 SNEGSKA (reference sequence). The CDR3 length is 9 residues. The CDR3 DNA is TGCAGTGCTAGGGAGACCCAGTACTTC. Residues: CSARETQYF.

This clone has more than one count but fewer than ten. The chain couples TRBV19 to TRBJ1-5; no firm D call. The length of the CDR3 is 15 residues. CDR1 LNHDA and CDR2 SQIVND come from the germline V gene (reference sequence). The V end lost 1 base, the J end lost 0 bases, and 7 bases lay between the germline ends. In nucleotides, the CDR3 is TGTGCCAGTAGTATAGGGCAGGTTAGCAATCAGCCCCAGCATTTT. Protein product: CASSIGQVSNQPQHF.

The V and J genes are TRBV19 and TRBJ2-5; D perhaps matches TRBD1 (6 bases). Trimming took off 3 bases at V and 5 bases at J, with 16 bases between the two ends. Germline V CDR1 and CDR2: LNHDA, SQIVND (reference sequence). The CDR3 spans 15 residues. CDR3 loop: CASSMGQGYGETQYF. In DNA, the CDR3 is TGTGCCAGTAGTATGGGCCAGGGGTACGGGGAGACCCAGTACTTC.

This clone appeared a few times. CDR3 sequence reads: CASSQVSEGGNNQETQYF. CDR3 coding DNA: TGTGCCAGCAGCCAAGTGTCCGAAGGCGGAAATAATCAAGAGACCCAGTACTTC. The V gene is TRBV4-2, the J gene TRBJ2-5; no reliable D call. Germline V gene sequence: CDR1 LGHNA, CDR2 YNFKEQ. V dropped 1 base and J dropped 2 bases, with 20 bases sitting between them. The CDR3 is 18 residues long.

V usage is TRBV30 and J usage is TRBJ1-1, with 7 bases matching TRBD1. The CDR3 is 12 amino acids. The J segment lost 6 bases and the V segment lost 5 bases, leaving 6 bases of the junction unmatched. Germline CDR1 reads GTSNPN; CDR2 reads SVGIG (reference sequence). The CDR3 region has the DNA TGTGCCTGGTCAGGGGGTAGCGCTGAAGCTTTCTTT. It encodes CAWSGGSAEAFF.

This clone was observed a single time. The chain employs TRBV6-1 and TRBJ1-4; the match to TRBD1 covers 7 bases. The CDR3 length is 13 residues. The V segment lost 4 bases and the J segment 8 bases; nucleotides outside the gene matches: 4. Germline V lookup: CDR1 MNHNS, CDR2 SASEGT. The CDR3, as DNA: TGTGCCAGCAGTGGGACAGGTTGGGAAAAACTGTTTTTT. Its translation: CASSGTGWEKLFF.

The sample holds one count of this clone. The junction departs from germline at one end; a sequencing error may be responsible. This chain uses TRBV6-1 with TRBJ1-1; D not certain. This CDR3 has 13 residues. CDR1 is MNHNS, CDR2 SASEGT, per germline. As DNA, the CDR3 is TGTGCCAGCAGCGAAGGGCCGGGCCGGAAAGCTTTCTTT. This sequence encodes CASSEGPGRKAFF.

This chain's CDR3 is CASSGVGQGEEKLFF. CDR3 DNA sequence: TGCGCCAGCAGCGGTGTGGGCCAGGGGGAAGAAAAACTGTTTTTT. J is TRBJ1-4 and V is TRBV5-1; 7 bases fit TRBD1. The ends lost 4 bases at V and 8 bases at J; junction bases unmatched: 11. Looked up from germline, CDR1 is SGHRS and CDR2 is YFSETQ. This CDR3 spans 15 amino acids.

The gene calls are TRBV5-8 and TRBJ2-1; maybe TRBD2 (5 bases). The V end lost 4 bases, the J end lost 2 bases, and 7 bases lay between the germline ends. CDR3 length equals 13 residues. Germline-derived CDR1 and CDR2 are SGHTS and YDEGEE. This CDR3 is CASSRGPYNEQFF. CDR3 nucleotides: TGTGCCAGCAGCCGCGGGCCCTACAATGAGCAGTTCTTC. The whole variable domain, remainder taken from reference TRBV5-8 and TRBJ2-1, is EAGVTQSPTHLIKTRGQQATLRCSPISGHTSVYWYQQALGLGLQFLLWYDEGEERNRGNFPPRFSGRQFPNYSSELNVNALELEDSALYLCASSRGPYNEQFFGPGTRLTVL.

In its sample, this clone was seen once. V gene TRBV4-3 combines with J gene TRBJ1-1; D remains ambiguous. The germline V and J ends were trimmed by 0 bases and 1 base, with 6 bases remaining between them. There are 14 residues in the CDR3. Germline CDR1 reads LGHNA; CDR2 reads YSLEER. The CDR3 DNA reads TGCGCCAGCAGCCAAGATTGGTCGAACACTGAAGCTTTCTTT. Encoded protein: CASSQDWSNTEAFF.

This clone has only one observation. The genes are TRBV4-2 and TRBJ2-3; D remains ambiguous. V lost 5 bases and J lost 1, with 7 bases in between. The germline V gene encodes CDR1 LGHNA and CDR2 YNFKEQ. The CDR3 covers 13 residues. The CDR3 protein is CASSTQRTDTQYF. DNA for the CDR3: TGTGCCAGCAGCACACAGCGCACAGATACGCAGTATTTT.

CDR3 protein: CASSQGTSGSISTDTQYF. In DNA form, the CDR3 reads TGTGCCAGCAGCCAGGGGACTAGCGGGAGTATTAGCACAGATACGCAGTATTTT. The chain recombines TRBV5-4 with TRBJ2-3; TRBD2 matches at 14 bases. V trimming: 4 bases; J trimming: 0 bases; junction bases outside the gene matches: 7. Germline CDR1 SGHNT, CDR2 YYREEE (reference sequence). The CDR3 runs 18 residues.

This clone was seen once. The CDR3 sequence is CASSQDRGKEQFF. DNA for the CDR3: TGCGCCAGCAGCCAAGATCGAGGAAAAGAGCAGTTCTTC. The rearrangement joins TRBV4-3 to TRBJ2-1; D not certain. V gave up 0 bases and J gave up 10 bases, with 10 bases separating them. This CDR3 is built from 13 residues. CDR1 and CDR2 (germline): LGHNA, YSLEER.

Concerning this clone: The limits of the CDR3 on the DNA are not certain, so only TCRdb's listed CDR3 is given. The chain links TRBV21-1 to TRBJ1-3; TRBD1, as called in the table, went unchecked against the DNA. TRBV21-1 is deemed a pseudogene. The CDR3 spans 17 amino acids, including both terminal residues. CDR3 sequence: CASMPGQGFASGNTIYF.

This chain joins TRBV5-4 and TRBJ2-3; D is possibly TRBD2 (6 bases). The CDR3 covers 15 residues. Germline loops: CDR1 SGHNT, CDR2 YYREEE (reference sequence). V gave up 3 bases and J gave up 4 bases, with 15 bases separating them. The CDR3: CASSSDYASADTQYF. As DNA, the CDR3 is TGTGCCAGCAGCTCCGACTATGCTAGCGCAGATACGCAGTATTTT.